This entry lists 6 T cell receptor beta chains sequenced from one sample in a study of T cell responses to AZD1222 COVID-19 vaccine (dated by TCRdb to the early 2020s). What this sample's time point label stands for: baseline before first vaccination. Libraries were made using the immunoSEQ multiplex PCR assay. Imported from immuneACCESS, the table was reduced by TCRdb to in-frame sequences with V and J called. These copies leave out some clones; in studies compared against another copy, an unresolved V gene accounts for under half, and the cause of the remainder is not known. The sample table records tens of thousands of clones; around four fifths of these occur just once. About 3% of the sample comes from the top ten. Sequencing used peripheral blood, obtained on day 0 of AZD1222 vaccination. These receptors were collected from an adult in good health.

V and J are TRBV6-5 and TRBJ1-2; D unclear. This CDR3 is built from 13 residues. Germline lookup yields CDR1 MNHEY and CDR2 SVGAGI. V gave up 6 bases and J gave up 6 bases, with 14 bases separating them. The CDR3: CASRPVDGDGYTF. The CDR3 nucleotides read TGTGCCAGCAGACCCGTTGATGGGGATGGCTACACCTTC.

This clone was detected once. This chain links TRBV28 with TRBJ2-7; TRBD1 matches at 9 bases. Germline values: CDR1 MDHEN, CDR2 SYDVKM. This CDR3 contains 15 residues. The junction had 5 bases not matched to a gene; V was cut back by 3 bases and J by 2 bases. This CDR3 is CASSFGTGIAYEQYF. The DNA of the CDR3 is TGTGCCAGCAGTTTTGGGACAGGGATTGCCTACGAGCAGTACTTC.

The chain is built from TRBV6-5 and TRBJ2-2; 7 bases match TRBD1. This CDR3 is 14 amino acids long. Germline V lookup: CDR1 MNHEY, CDR2 SVGAGI. V lost 5 bases and J lost 6; bases outside the gene matches: 6. Here the CDR3 DNA reads TGTGCCAGCAGTCGACAGGGTATGGCCGGGGAGCTGTTTTTT. Translated: CASSRQGMAGELFF.

The chain is built from TRBV5-1 and TRBJ1-1; tentative D call: TRBD1 (5 bases). The length of the CDR3 is 14 residues. The germline V gene encodes CDR1 SGHRS and CDR2 YFSETQ. Deletions cut 0 bases from V and 5 bases from J, with 11 bases between. The CDR3 is CASSLARGVTEAFF. The CDR3, as DNA: TGCGCCAGCAGCTTGGCGAGGGGCGTGACTGAAGCTTTCTTT.

The chain employs TRBV11-3 and TRBJ2-1; D possibly corresponds to TRBD1 (6 bases). The CDR3 loop spans 13 amino acids. Trimming took off 1 base at V and 9 bases at J, with 10 bases between the two ends. Germline V CDR1 and CDR2: SGHNT, YENEEA. CDR3 amino acids: CASSLVTGGEQFF. The CDR3 bases are TGTGCCAGCAGCTTAGTGACAGGAGGTGAGCAGTTCTTC.

This clone was recorded once. The chain uses TRBV27 and TRBJ2-1; D is unclear. Germline loops: CDR1 MNHEY, CDR2 SMNVEV (reference sequence). CDR3 size: 12 residues. CDR3 sequence reads: CGSGHSYNEQFF. CDR3 nucleotide sequence: TGTGGTTCGGGTCATTCCTACAATGAGCAGTTCTTC.